These 12 T cell receptor beta chains came from one sample sequenced in a study of beta chain features in type 1 diabetes. Antigen specificity for these receptors is unknown. Overall study findings and caveats: Among all four CD4+ subsets, Type 1 diabetes patients had TCRB CDR3s that were moderately but significantly shorter.

What was sequenced were expressed TCRB transcripts, since all of the isolated RNA had been reverse transcribed. Produced via immunoSEQ multiplex PCR; TCRdb's table is partial and in-frame only. The sample has about 370,000 clones, around 10% seen once. Sequenced: central memory CD4+ T cells from blood. The receptors originated from a man aged 25 to 40 with type 1 diabetes.

This clone appeared many times. The chain links TRBV4-3 to TRBJ2-7; 10 bases match TRBD1. After removal of 4 bases from V and 5 bases from J, the junction contained 5 bases not matched to a gene. This CDR3 spans 14 amino acids. Germline V gene data show CDR1 as LGHNA and CDR2 as YSLEER. The CDR3 DNA sequence: TGCGCCAGCAGCCTAACGACAGGGGGCGACGAGCAGTACTTC. It is translated as CASSLTTGGDEQYF.

In this sample, this clone turned up a few times. The chain employs TRBV7-2 and TRBJ1-5; the D is unclear. V was shortened by 3 bases and J by 6 bases, with 15 bases between the two germline ends. The CDR3 runs to 15 residues. Per germline, CDR1 SGHTA and CDR2 FQGNSA. The CDR3 region is CASSLAPGAPQPQHF. CDR3 coding DNA: TGTGCCAGCAGCTTGGCCCCAGGAGCCCCTCAGCCCCAGCATTTT. Using reference TRBV7-2 and TRBJ1-5 for the parts outside the CDR3, the full variable domain is GAGVSQSPSNKVTEKGKDVELRCDPISGHTALYWYRQSLGQGLEFLIYFQGNSAPDKSGLPSDRFSAERTGGSVSTLTIQRTQQEDSAVYLCASSLAPGAPQPQHFGDGTRLSIL.

The CDR3 DNA sequence: TGTGCCAGCAGCTCGGGACGGGCCCACCCAGAGAAGTACTTC. This translates into CASSSGRAHPEKYF. The V and J genes are TRBV7-9 and TRBJ2-7; D possibly uses TRBD1 or TRBD2 (5 bases each). Germline CDR1 SEHNR, CDR2 FQNEAQ (reference sequence). The CDR3 is 14 residues long. The germline V and J ends were trimmed by 4 bases and 11 bases, with 21 bases remaining between them.

V usage is TRBV21-1 and J usage is TRBJ1-3. TRBV21-1 is marked as a pseudogene. The CDR3 loop spans 22 amino acids. CDR3 nucleotide sequence: TGTGCCAGCAGCAGGAATACGGGGCTTGTGGGGGGGTTTAAGAGCTCTGGAAACACCATATATTTT. This gives the protein CASSRNTGLVGGFKSSGNTIYF.

This chain links TRBV5-4 with TRBJ2-7; 9 bases map to TRBD1. With V trimmed by 4 bases and J by 2 bases, 7 bases remained unmatched. This CDR3 contains 15 residues. Looked up from germline, CDR1 is SGHNT and CDR2 is YYREEE (reference sequence). The CDR3: CASSTRQGGTYEQYF. CDR3 DNA: TGTGCCAGCAGCACAAGACAGGGGGGGACCTACGAGCAGTACTTC.

This clone was picked up many times. The J gene is TRBJ1-1, the V gene TRBV5-1; D gene uncertain. V dropped 4 bases and J dropped 2 bases, with 3 bases sitting between them. Germline V gene sequence: CDR1 SGHRS, CDR2 YFSETQ. The CDR3 totals 11 residues. The CDR3 DNA reads as TGCGCCAGCAGCCTTAACACTGAAGCTTTCTTT. This translates into CASSLNTEAFF.

This clone was detected a few times. V is TRBV13 and J is TRBJ2-5, with 8 bases matching TRBD1. CDR3 length: 13 amino acids. After removal of 6 bases from V and 2 bases from J, the junction contained 2 bases not matched to a gene. Germline V gene lookup returns CDR1 PRHDT and CDR2 FYEKMQ (reference sequence). The CDR3 bases are TGTGCCAGCAGAGGGACAGGTCAAGAGACCCAGTACTTC. Residues: CASRGTGQETQYF.

V and J are TRBV7-9 and TRBJ1-2, with a tentative D call TRBD1 (6 bases). This CDR3 is 15 amino acids long. V lost 3 bases and J 5 bases, leaving 16 bases between the germline ends. Germline V lookup: CDR1 SEHNR, CDR2 FQNEAQ (reference sequence). CDR3 protein: CASSFGTGIEYGYTF. The CDR3 coding sequence is TGTGCCAGCAGCTTCGGAACAGGGATTGAATATGGCTACACCTTC.

The chain couples TRBV10-3 to TRBJ1-2; the D is unclear. Germline values: CDR1 ENHRY, CDR2 SYGVKD. The CDR3 runs 14 residues. V was trimmed by 3 bases and J by 8 bases, leaving 16 bases between them. The CDR3 coding sequence is TGTGCCATCAGTGACCTTATACTTGTAGGGGGCTACACCTTC. Encoded protein: CAISDLILVGGYTF.

This clone was seen ten or more times. The chain uses TRBV10-3 and TRBJ2-7, with 11 bases aligning to TRBD1. From germline, CDR1 is ENHRY and CDR2 SYGVKD. The V gene end was trimmed by 7 bases and the J gene end by 3 bases; junction bases not matched to a gene: 5. The CDR3 loop spans 14 amino acids. DNA for the CDR3: TGTGCCATCACCATTGGGACAGGGGGCTACGAGCAGTACTTC. Translating it yields CAITIGTGGYEQYF.

In this sample, this clone turned up a few times. The V gene is TRBV2, the J gene TRBJ1-3; D is perhaps TRBD1 (6 bases). Germline loops: CDR1 SNHLY, CDR2 FYNNEI. Trimming pared 7 bases from V and 0 bases from J, leaving 10 bases between. The CDR3 extends over 14 amino acids. As DNA, the CDR3 is TGTGCCAGCACCACAGGGAACTCTGGAAACACCATATATTTT. It is translated as CASTTGNSGNTIYF.

This clone came up a few times. The V and J genes are TRBV18 and TRBJ1-1; no definite D call. The CDR3 loop spans 12 amino acids. Trimming removed 5 bases from V and 8 bases from J, with 12 bases in between. Germline V lookup: CDR1 KGHSH, CDR2 LQKENI. The CDR3 here is CASSYDRLEAFF. Written as DNA, the CDR3 is TGTGCCAGCTCATATGACCGGTTAGAAGCTTTCTTT.